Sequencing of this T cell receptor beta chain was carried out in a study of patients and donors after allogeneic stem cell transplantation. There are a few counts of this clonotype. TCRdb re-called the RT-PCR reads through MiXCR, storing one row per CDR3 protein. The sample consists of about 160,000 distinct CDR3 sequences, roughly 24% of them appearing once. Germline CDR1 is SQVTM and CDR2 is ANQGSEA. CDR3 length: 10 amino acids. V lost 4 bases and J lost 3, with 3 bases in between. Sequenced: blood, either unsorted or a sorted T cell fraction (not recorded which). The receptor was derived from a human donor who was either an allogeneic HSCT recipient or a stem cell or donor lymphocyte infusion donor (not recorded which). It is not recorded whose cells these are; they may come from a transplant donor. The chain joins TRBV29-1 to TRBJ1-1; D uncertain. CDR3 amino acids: CSVVDTEAFF. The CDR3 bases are TGCAGCGTTGTGGACACTGAAGCTTTCTTT.